This T cell receptor (beta chain) was captured in a study of blood T cell repertoires in COVID-19. Study context: COVID-19 samples collected from the United States, Italy and Spain covered acute and convalescent phases. PBMCs, B-cell-depleted T cells, or T cells were the source of the cDNA or gDNA that made up the material.

Using immunoSEQ multiplex PCR, the repertoire was profiled, and TCRdb retains in-frame clones only, with some absent. Among about 500,000 clones listed, about nine tenths were seen once. Across roughly 25 US areas, participants ranged in age from about 18 to 90 years. What the recovered Cohort 3 donors had was two negative PCRs, clearance, or symptom resolution. The TCR was taken from a woman aged 18-29 years who had recovered from COVID-19. Sequencing input: PBMCs or T cells enriched from blood (not recorded which).

CDR3 loop: CASSLAGEIDEQFF. The CDR3 DNA reads as TGTGCCAGCAGCTTGGCGGGGGAGATCGATGAGCAGTTCTTC. The V and J genes are TRBV5-6 and TRBJ2-1; weak D call: TRBD2 (6 bases). Deletions cut 0 bases from V and 8 bases from J, with 12 bases between. Germline CDR1 is SGHDT and CDR2 is YYEEEE. This CDR3 has 14 amino acids. Drawing the rest from reference TRBV5-6 and TRBJ2-1, the complete variable domain is DAGVTQSPTHLIKTRGQQVTLRCSPKSGHDTVSWYQQALGQGPQFIFQYYEEEERQRGNFPDRFSGHQFPNYSSELNVNALLLGDSALYLCASSLAGEIDEQFFGPGTRLTVL.